Described below is a single TCR beta chain sequence and its context. The antigen remains unidentified. This sample includes further DNA sequences coding for the same CDR3. Primers for the PCR totalled 60 Vbeta and 13 Jbeta. Some clones are missing from TCRdb's copy, which holds only in-frame ones; the method was immunoSEQ multiplex PCR. The sample includes around 150,000 clones. The entry originates in a study of cytomegalovirus exposure and HLA in healthy donors. The CDR3 totals 15 residues. The germline V gene has CDR1 SGHRS and CDR2 YFSETQ. V was pared by 0 bases and J by 1 base, with 3 bases of the junction left unmatched. Points from the study as a whole: Using a false discovery rate of 0.05, a later analysis showed that around 16,000 TCR beta sequences were associated with HLA alleles.

The genes are TRBV5-1 and TRBJ2-7, with 8 positions matching TRBD2. Sequencing was carried out using PBMCs. The sequence derives from a man younger than 40 in good health and CMV-seronegative. The chain's CDR3 is CASSLGAGGSYEQYF. The CDR3, as DNA: TGCGCCAGCAGCTTGGGGGCGGGAGGTTCCTACGAGCAGTACTTC.